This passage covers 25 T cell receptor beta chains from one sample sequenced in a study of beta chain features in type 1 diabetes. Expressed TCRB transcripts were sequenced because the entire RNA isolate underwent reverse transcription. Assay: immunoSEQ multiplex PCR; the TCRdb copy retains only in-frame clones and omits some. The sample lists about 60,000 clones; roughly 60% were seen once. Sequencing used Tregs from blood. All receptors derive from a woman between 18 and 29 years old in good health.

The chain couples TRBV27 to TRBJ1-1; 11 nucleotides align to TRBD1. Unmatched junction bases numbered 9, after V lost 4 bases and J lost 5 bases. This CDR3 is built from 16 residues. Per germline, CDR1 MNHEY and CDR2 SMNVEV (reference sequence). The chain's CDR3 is CASSYGTGGYGTEAFF. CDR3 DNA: TGTGCCAGCAGTTACGGGACAGGGGGTTACGGGACTGAAGCTTTCTTT.

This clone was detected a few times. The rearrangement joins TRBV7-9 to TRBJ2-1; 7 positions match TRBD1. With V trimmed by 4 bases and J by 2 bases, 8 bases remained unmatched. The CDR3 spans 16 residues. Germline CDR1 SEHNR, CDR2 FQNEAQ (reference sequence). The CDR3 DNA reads TGTGCCAGCAGCTCGTACCGGGACAGACCCTACAATGAGCAGTTCTTC. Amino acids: CASSSYRDRPYNEQFF.

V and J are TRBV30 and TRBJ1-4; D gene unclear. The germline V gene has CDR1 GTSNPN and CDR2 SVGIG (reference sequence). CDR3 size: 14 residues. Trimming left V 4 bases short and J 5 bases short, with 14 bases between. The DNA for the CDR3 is TGTGCCTGGAACATTGACAACATAAATGAAAAACTGTTTTTT. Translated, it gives CAWNIDNINEKLFF. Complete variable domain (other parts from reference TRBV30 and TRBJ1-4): SQTIHQWPATLVQPVGSPLSLECTVEGTSNPNLYWYRQAAGRGLQLLFYSVGIGQISSEVPQNLSASRPQDRQFILSSKKLLLSDSGFYLCAWNIDNINEKLFFGSGTQLSVL.

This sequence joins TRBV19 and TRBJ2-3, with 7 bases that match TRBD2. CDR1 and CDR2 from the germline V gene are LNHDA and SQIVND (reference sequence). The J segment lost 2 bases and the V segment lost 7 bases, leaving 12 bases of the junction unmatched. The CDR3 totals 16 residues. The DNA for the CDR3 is TGTGCCAGTAAGGCAGGGACTACTCAATTCACAGATACGCAGTATTTT. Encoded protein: CASKAGTTQFTDTQYF.

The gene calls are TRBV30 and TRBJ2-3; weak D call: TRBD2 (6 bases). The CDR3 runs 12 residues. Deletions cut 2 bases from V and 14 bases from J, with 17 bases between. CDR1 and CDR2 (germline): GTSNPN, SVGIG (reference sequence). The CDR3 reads CAWSTVAVVGYF. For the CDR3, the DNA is TGTGCCTGGAGTACGGTAGCGGTTGTTGGGTATTTT.

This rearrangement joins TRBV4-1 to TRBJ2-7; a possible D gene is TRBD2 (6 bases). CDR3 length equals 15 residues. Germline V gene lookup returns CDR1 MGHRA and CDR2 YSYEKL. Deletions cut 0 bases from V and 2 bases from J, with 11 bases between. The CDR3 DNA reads TGCGCCAGCAGCCAAGAAAGGCGGGGTGCCTACGAGCAGTACTTC. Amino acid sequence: CASSQERRGAYEQYF.

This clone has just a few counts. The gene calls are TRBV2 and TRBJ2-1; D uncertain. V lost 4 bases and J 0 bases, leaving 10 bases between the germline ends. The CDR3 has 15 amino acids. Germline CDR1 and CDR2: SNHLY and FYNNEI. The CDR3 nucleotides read TGTGCCAGCAGTGTTTCCCGGAGCTCCTACAATGAGCAGTTCTTC. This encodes CASSVSRSSYNEQFF. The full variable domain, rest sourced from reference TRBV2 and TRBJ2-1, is EPEVTQTPSHQVTQMGQEVILRCVPISNHLYFYWYRQILGQKVEFLVSFYNNEISEKSEIFDDQFSVERPDGSNFTLKIRSTKLEDSAMYFCASSVSRSSYNEQFFGPGTRLTVL.

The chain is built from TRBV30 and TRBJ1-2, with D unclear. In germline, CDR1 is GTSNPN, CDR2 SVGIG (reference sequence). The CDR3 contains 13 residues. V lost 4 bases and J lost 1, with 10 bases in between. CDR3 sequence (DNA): TGTGCCTGGAATGGAGGCGGTAACTATGGCTACACCTTC. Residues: CAWNGGGNYGYTF.

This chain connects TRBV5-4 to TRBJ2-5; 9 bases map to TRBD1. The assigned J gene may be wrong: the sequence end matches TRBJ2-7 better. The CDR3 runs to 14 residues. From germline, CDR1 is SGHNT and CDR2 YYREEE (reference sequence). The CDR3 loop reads CASSSSGTGYEQYF. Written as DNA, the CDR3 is TGTGCCAGCAGCTCGTCCGGGACAGGGTACGAGCAGTACTTC.

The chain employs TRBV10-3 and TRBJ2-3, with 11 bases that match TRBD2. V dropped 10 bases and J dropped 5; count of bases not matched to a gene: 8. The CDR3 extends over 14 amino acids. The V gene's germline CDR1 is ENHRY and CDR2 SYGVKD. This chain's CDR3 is CATLPSGRRDTQYF. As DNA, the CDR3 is TGTGCCACCCTCCCTAGCGGGAGGCGAGATACGCAGTATTTT.

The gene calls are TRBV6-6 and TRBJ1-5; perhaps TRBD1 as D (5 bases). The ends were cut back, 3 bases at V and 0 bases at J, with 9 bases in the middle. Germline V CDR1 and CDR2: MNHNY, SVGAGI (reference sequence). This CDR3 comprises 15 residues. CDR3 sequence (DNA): TGTGCCAGCAGTTATTCAGGGTATAGCAATCAGCCCCAGCATTTT. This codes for CASSYSGYSNQPQHF.

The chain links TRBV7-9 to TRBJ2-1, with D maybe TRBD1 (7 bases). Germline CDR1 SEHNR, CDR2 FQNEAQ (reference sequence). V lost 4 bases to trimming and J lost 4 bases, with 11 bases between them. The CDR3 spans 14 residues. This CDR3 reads CASSYSGGYNEQFF. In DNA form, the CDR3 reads TGTGCCAGCAGCTACTCAGGGGGGTACAATGAGCAGTTCTTC. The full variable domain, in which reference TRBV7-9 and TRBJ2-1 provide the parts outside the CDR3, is DTGVSQNPRHKITKRGQNVTFRCDPISEHNRLYWYRQTLGQGPEFLTYFQNEAQLEKSRLLSDRFSAERPKGSFSTLEIQRTEQGDSAMYLCASSYSGGYNEQFFGPGTRLTVL.

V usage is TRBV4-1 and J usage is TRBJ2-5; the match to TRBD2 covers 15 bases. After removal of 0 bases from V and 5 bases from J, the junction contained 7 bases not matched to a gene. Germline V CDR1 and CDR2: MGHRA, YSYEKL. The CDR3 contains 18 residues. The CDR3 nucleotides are TGCGCCAGCAGCCAAGACCCGAAGGGACTAGCGGGAGGTGAGACCCAGTACTTC. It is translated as CASSQDPKGLAGGETQYF.

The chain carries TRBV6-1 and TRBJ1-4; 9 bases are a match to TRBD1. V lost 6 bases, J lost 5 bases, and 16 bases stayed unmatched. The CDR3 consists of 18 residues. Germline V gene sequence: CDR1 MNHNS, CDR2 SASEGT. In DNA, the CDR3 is TGTGCCAGCAGCGAACAACCGGGACAGGGAGGGGGAAATGAAAAACTGTTTTTT. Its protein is CASSEQPGQGGGNEKLFF.

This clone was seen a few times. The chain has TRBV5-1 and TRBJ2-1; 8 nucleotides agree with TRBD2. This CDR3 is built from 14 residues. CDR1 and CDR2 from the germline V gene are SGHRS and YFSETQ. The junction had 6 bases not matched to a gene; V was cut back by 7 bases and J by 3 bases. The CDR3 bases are TGCGCCAGCGGTACCGGGACTAGCTACAATGAGCAGTTCTTC. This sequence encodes CASGTGTSYNEQFF.

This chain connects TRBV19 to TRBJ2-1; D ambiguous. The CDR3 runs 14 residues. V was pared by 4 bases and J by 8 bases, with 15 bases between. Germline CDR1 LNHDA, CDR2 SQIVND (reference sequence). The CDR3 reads CASSTRVIRHEQFF. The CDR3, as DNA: TGTGCCAGTAGTACCCGGGTCATCCGGCATGAGCAGTTCTTC.

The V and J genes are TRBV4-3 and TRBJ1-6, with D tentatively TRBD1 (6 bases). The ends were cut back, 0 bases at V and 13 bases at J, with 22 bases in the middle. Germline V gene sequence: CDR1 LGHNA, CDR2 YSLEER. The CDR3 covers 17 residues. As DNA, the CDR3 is TGCGCCAGCAGCCAAGAGGTACACCAAGGGGGAAATAATCCCCTCCACTTT. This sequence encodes CASSQEVHQGGNNPLHF.

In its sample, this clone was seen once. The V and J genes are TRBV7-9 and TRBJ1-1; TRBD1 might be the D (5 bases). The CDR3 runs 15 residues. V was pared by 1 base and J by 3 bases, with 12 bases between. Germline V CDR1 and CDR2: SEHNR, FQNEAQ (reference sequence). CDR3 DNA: TGTGCCAGCAGCTTAGAGGCAGGGATGTACACTGAAGCTTTCTTT. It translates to CASSLEAGMYTEAFF.

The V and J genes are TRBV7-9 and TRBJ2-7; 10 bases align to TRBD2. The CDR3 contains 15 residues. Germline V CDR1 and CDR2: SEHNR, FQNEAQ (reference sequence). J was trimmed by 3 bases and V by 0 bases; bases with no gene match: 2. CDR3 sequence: CASSLALAGIYEQYF. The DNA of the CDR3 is TGTGCCAGCAGCTTAGCACTAGCGGGAATCTACGAGCAGTACTTC.

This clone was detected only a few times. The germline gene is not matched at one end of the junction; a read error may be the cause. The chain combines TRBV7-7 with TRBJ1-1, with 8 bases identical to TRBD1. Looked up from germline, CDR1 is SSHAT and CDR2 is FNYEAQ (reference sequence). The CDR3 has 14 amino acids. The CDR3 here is CASSPSTGGTEAFF. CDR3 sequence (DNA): TGTGCTAGCAGCCCTTCCACAGGGGGCACTGAAGCTTTCTTT.

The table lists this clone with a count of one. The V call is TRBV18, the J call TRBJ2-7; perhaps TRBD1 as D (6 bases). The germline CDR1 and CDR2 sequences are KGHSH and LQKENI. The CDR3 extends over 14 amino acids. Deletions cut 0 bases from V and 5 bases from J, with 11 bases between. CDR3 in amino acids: CASSPPNRVNEQYF. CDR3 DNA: TGTGCCAGCTCACCACCGAACAGGGTCAACGAGCAGTACTTC.

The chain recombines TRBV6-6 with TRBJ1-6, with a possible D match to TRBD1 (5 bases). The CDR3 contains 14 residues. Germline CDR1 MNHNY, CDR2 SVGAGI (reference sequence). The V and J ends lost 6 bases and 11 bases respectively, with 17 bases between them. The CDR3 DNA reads TGTGCCAGCAGGCAGGGTGTGGGTAGTCCACCCCTCCACTTT. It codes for CASRQGVGSPPLHF.

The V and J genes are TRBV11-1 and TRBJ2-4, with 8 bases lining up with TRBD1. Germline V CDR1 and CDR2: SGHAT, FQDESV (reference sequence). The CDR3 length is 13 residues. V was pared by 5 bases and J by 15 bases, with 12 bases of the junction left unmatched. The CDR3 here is CASSTDRTGSPYF. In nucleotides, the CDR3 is TGTGCCAGCAGCACCGACAGGACAGGGAGTCCGTACTTC.

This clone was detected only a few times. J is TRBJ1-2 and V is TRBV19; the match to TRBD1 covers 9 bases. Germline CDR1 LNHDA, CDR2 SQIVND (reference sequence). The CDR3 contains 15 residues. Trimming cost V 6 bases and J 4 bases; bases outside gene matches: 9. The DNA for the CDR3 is TGTGCCAGTAGCCCAGAGACAGGGGGGATCTATGGCTACACCTTC. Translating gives CASSPETGGIYGYTF.

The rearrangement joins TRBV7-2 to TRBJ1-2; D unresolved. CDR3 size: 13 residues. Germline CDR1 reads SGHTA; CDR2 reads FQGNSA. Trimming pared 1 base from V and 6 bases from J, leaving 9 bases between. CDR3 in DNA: TGTGCCAGCAGCTTAGTCGGGGATGATGGCTACACCTTC. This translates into CASSLVGDDGYTF. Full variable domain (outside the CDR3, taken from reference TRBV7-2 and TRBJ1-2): GAGVSQSPSNKVTEKGKDVELRCDPISGHTALYWYRQSLGQGLEFLIYFQGNSAPDKSGLPSDRFSAERTGGSVSTLTIQRTQQEDSAVYLCASSLVGDDGYTFGSGTRLTVV.